This T cell receptor beta chain was obtained from a study of Ad26.COV2.S vaccination and SARS-CoV-2 variants (dated by TCRdb to the early 2020s). Notes on the research overall: Sequencing of the TCRbeta repertoire served to evaluate the specificity and breadth of SARS-CoV-2-reactive T cell receptors following Ad26.COV2.S vaccination. The TCR-sequenced set comprised roughly 30 samples: around 20 Ad26.COV2.S vaccine recipients, 5 placebo recipients and 8 SARS-CoV-2 convalescent individuals.

Broader findings and caveats from the paper: The authors noted that total T cell responses may have been underestimated by the TCR breadth and depth analyses. After vaccination, substantial breadth of spike-specific CD8+ and CD4+ T cell responses was reported. Compared with placebo recipients, Ad26.COV2.S recipients showed higher spike-specific TCR breadth (P = 0.0014). Comparable non-spike TCR breadth was observed between vaccine and placebo recipients, consistent with only spike being contained in the vaccine.

The germline ends are 13 bases apart after V is trimmed by 1 base and J by 4 bases. According to the germline V gene (reference sequence), CDR1 reads LNHDA and CDR2 reads SQIVND. The CDR3 runs 15 residues from the cysteine to the phenylalanine. This entry keeps only the CDR3 DNA: 45 bases, framed from base 1. Concerning this clone: No cognate antigen has been identified for it. No quality values exist for individual bases; no much larger clone is one base distant.

The immunoSEQ Assay was the method used to sequence TCRbeta CDR3 regions. After extraction, genomic DNA underwent amplification by bias-controlled multiplex PCR, followed by high-throughput sequencing. The paper's processing steps were these. To quantify the absolute abundance of each unique TCRbeta CDR3 region, sequences were collapsed and filtered. T cell fraction was estimated by normalizing TCRbeta template counts to usable DNA, with usable DNA measured through amplification of reference genes found in all nucleated cells. Repertoire TCRs were annotated as SARS-CoV-2-specific by exact matching of V gene, CDR3 amino acid sequence and J gene to a known reactive TCR set. The reference SARS-CoV-2 TCR set was obtained from MIRA and was filtered for enrichment in COVID-19-positive ImmuneCODE repertoires, whereby public or cross-reactive TCRs were removed. Based on the MIRA antigens, annotated TCRs were further analysed at the level of specific ORF or position within ORF. Depth was the summed frequency of annotated unique rearrangements, while breadth was defined as annotated unique rearrangements over total unique productive rearrangements. Group comparisons of TCR breadth used two-sided Wilcoxon rank-sum tests. As stored in TCRdb, this immuneACCESS dataset retains in-frame rearrangements with V and J assigned. A fraction of the clones does not appear; measured against another copy, unresolved V genes explain less than half of the discrepancy, and the remainder lacks a known reason. V and J calls and clone size are given by that table; D and trimming were obtained from the DNA. Here the sample has 150,000 to 200,000 clones; around 85% occur a single time. 5.9% of the sample comes from the top ten.

What the time point label conveys for this sample: individuals recovered from natural SARS-CoV-2 infection. The TCR was taken from a human donor who had recovered from COVID-19. The rearranged segments are TRBV19 and TRBJ2-5, with the identity of the D gene unclear. The source material was peripheral blood, sampled after recovery from COVID-19. The DNA reads TGTGCCAGTAGTATAGGTGTGGGCCTGGCAGAGACCCAGTACTTC. Protein translation: CASSIGVGLAETQYF.